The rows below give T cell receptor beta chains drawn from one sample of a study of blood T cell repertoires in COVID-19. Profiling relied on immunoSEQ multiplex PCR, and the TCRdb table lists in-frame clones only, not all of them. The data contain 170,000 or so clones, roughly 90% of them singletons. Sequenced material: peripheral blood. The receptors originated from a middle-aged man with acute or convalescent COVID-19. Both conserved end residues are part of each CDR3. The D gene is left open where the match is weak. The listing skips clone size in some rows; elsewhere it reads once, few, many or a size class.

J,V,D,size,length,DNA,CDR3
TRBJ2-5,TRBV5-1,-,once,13,TGCGCCAGCAGCTTGGGAGGCGAGGAGACCCAGTACTTC,CASSLGGEETQYF
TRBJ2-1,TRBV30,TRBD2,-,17,TGTGCCTGGGCCAGAAGACTAGCGGGGACAGCCTACAATGAGCAGTTCTTC,CAWARRLAGTAYNEQFF
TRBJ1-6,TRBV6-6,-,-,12,TGTGCCAGCAGCTACCATTGGCAACCCCTCCACTTT,CASSYHWQPLHF
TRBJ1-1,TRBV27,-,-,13,TGTGCCAGCAGTAGTTGGTCCGGGAGTGAAGCTTTCTTT,CASSSWSGSEAFF
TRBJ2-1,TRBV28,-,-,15,TGTGCCAGCAGTTTCGGGGTGAGCTCCTACAATGAGCAGTTCTTC,CASSFGVSSYNEQFF
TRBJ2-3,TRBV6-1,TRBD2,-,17,TGTGCCAGCAGTGAAAGGTCCGGGACTAGCGGGGGATGGACGCAGTATTTT,CASSERSGTSGGWTQYF
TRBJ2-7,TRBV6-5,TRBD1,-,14,TGTGCCAGCAGTTACTCACAGGGGGTCTACGAGCAGTACTTC,CASSYSQGVYEQYF
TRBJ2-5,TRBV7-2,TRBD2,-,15,TGTGCCAGCAGCAGAGCGGGAGGGCCTTGGGAGACCCAGTACTTC,CASSRAGGPWETQYF
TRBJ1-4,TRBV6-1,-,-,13,TGTGCCAGCAGTGAACAGGTTGATGAAAAACTGTTTTTT,CASSEQVDEKLFF
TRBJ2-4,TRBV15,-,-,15,TGTGCCACCAGCAGAGCAATTACAGGGTTAAACATTCAGTACTTC,CATSRAITGLNIQYF
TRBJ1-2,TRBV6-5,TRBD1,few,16,TGTGCCAGCAGTTACGTCAGGACAGGGGGCGGCTATGGCTACACCTTC,CASSYVRTGGGYGYTF
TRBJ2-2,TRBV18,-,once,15,TGTGCCAGCTCACCCTCGGGAAAGAACACCGGGGAGCTGTTTTTT,CASSPSGKNTGELFF
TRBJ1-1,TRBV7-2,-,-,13,TGTGCCAGCAGCAAAGACAGGAACACTGAAGCTTTCTTT,CASSKDRNTEAFF
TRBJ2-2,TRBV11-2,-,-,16,TGTGCCAGCAGCTTAGTTGGAGGATCAAACACCGGGGAGCTGTTTTTT,CASSLVGGSNTGELFF
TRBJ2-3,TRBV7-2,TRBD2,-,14,TGTGCCAGCAGCCTTAGCGGGGGCGGGAATACGCAGTATTTT,CASSLSGGGNTQYF
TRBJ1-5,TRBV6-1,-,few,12,TGTGCCAGCAGTGACGGGGTTCAGCCCCAGCATTTT,CASSDGVQPQHF
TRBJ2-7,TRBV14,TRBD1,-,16,TGTGCCAGCAGCCCTCGACCCGGGACAGGGAACTACGAGCAGTACTTC,CASSPRPGTGNYEQYF
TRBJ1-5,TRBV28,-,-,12,TGTGCCAGCAGCGCCGGGAGGCAGCCCCAGCATTTT,CASSAGRQPQHF
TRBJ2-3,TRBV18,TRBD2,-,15,TGTGCCAGCTCACCACCGTCTAGCGGGGGGGATACGCAGTATTTT,CASSPPSSGGDTQYF
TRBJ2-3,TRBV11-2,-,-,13,TGTGCCAGCAGCAAACAGGGTTGGGATACGCAGTATTTT,CASSKQGWDTQYF
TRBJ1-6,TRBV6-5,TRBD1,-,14,TGTGCCAGCAGACGGGACAGCAATAATTCACCCCTCCACTTT,CASRRDSNNSPLHF
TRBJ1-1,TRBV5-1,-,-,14,TGCGCCAGCAGCTTCAATGCGGTGAACACTGAAGCTTTCTTT,CASSFNAVNTEAFF
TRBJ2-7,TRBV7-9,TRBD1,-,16,TGTGCCAGCAGCTTAAAGCCGGGGACAGTCTCCTACGAGCAGTACTTC,CASSLKPGTVSYEQYF
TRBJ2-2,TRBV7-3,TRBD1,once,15,TGTGCCAGCAGCTTCAGGACAGGCGGCACCGGGGAGCTGTTTTTT,CASSFRTGGTGELFF
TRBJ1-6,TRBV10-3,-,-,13,TGTGCCATCAGTGAGGGGGCTAATTCACCCCTCCACTTT,CAISEGANSPLHF
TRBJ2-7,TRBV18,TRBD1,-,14,TGTGCCAGCTCTCCCGGGACAGACCCCTCCCCGCGGTACTTC,CASSPGTDPSPRYF
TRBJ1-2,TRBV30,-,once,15,TGTGCCTGGAGCGCCGGGCAGGGATTAGTTGGGGGCTACACCTTC,CAWSAGQGLVGGYTF
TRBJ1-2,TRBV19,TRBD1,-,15,TGTGCCAGTAGTCCCGGGACAGGGGTTGGCTATGGCTACACCTTC,CASSPGTGVGYGYTF
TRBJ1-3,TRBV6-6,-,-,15,TGTGCCAGCAGTTACTCTCTCCAGGGTAGGAACACCATATATTTT,CASSYSLQGRNTIYF
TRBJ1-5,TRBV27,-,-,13,TGTGCCAGCAGTCCCTCCGGGAAACAGCCCCAGCATTTT,CASSPSGKQPQHF
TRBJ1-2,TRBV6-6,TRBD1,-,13,TGTGCCAGCAGATCAGACAGGGAGGTCGGCTACACCTTC,CASRSDREVGYTF
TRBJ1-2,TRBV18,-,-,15,TGTGCCAGCTCACCACGGAGGGACGGCGAGTATGGCTACACCTTC,CASSPRRDGEYGYTF
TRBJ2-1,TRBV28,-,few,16,TGTGCCAGCAGAGGATGGGCGTCAAGCTCCTACAATGAGCAGTTCTTC,CASRGWASSSYNEQFF
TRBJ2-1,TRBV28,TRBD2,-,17,TGTGCCAGCAGTTTACCCGGGACTAGTATCTCCTACAATGAGCAGTTCTTC,CASSLPGTSISYNEQFF
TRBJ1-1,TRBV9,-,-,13,TGTGCCAGCAGCCCGCGGGATGGCACTGAAGCTTTCTTT,CASSPRDGTEAFF
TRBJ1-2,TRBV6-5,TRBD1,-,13,TGTGCCAGCAGCTTGGGACAGGGGAATGGCTACACCTTC,CASSLGQGNGYTF
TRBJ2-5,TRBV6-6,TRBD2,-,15,TGTGCCAGCAGCCCAAGACTAGCGAATCAAGAGACCCAGTACTTC,CASSPRLANQETQYF
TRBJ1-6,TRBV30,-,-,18,TGTGCCTGGAGTGTACGAAGTGTTGGGGGGGTTGGAAGTTCACCCCTCCACTTT,CAWSVRSVGGVGSSPLHF
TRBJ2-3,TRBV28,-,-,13,TGTGCCAGCAGTTTAGCTACCCCCGGTACGCAGTATTTT,CASSLATPGTQYF
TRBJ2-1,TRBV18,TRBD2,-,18,TGTGCCAGCTCCCCCTCAGGAGCTAGCGGGAGCACCTACAATGAGCAGTTCTTC,CASSPSGASGSTYNEQFF
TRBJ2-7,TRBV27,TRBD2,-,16,TGTGCCAGCAGTTTATCGGAGCTAGCGGGAAGTCGCGAGCAGTACTTC,CASSLSELAGSREQYF
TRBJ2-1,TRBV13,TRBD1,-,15,TGTGCCAGCAGCCCAGCCGGGACAGGGGCCAATGAGCAGTTCTTC,CASSPAGTGANEQFF
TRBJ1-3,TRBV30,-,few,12,TGTGCCTGGGCTAGACAGTTAAACACCATATATTTT,CAWARQLNTIYF
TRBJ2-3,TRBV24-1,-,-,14,TGTGCCACCAGTGATTGGGGAGGCACAGATACGCAGTATTTT,CATSDWGGTDTQYF
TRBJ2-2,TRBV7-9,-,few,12,TGTGCCAGCAGATCTAACCCCGGGGAGCTGTTTTTT,CASRSNPGELFF
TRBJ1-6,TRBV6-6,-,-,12,TGTGCCAGCAACCTACTAGGTTCACCCCTCCACTTT,CASNLLGSPLHF